The 29 T cell receptor beta chains below all came from one sample that was sequenced in a study of regulatory T cells in long-lasting Graves disease. Time point reported: newly diagnosed GD, antithyroid drugs for less than 3 months. Extracted RNA from PBMCs served as the source of the TCR library. Construction of the TCR beta libraries employed iRepertoire HTBI primers in conjunction with Arm-PCR of CDR3 regions. A single record per CDR3 protein comes from TCRdb applying MiXCR to the multiplex PCR reads. The sample has about 320,000 distinct CDR3 sequences; approximately 20% are singletons. The input for sequencing was peripheral blood mononuclear cells (PBMCs), taken at new diagnosis, from a patient treated with antithyroid drugs. The receptors stem from a female donor with Graves disease.

Ten or more counts support this clonotype. This chain links TRBV6-1 with TRBJ1-4, with D possibly being TRBD1 (5 bases). Trimming stripped 2 bases from V and 8 bases from J, with 18 bases between. The CDR3 is 16 amino acids. Per germline, CDR1 MNHNS and CDR2 SASEGT. The CDR3 here is CASSERFWDPAEKLFF. CDR3 sequence (DNA): TGTGCCAGCAGTGAAAGGTTTTGGGACCCAGCGGAAAAACTGTTTTTT.

The rearrangement links TRBV12-3 or TRBV12-4 to TRBJ2-1; D is perhaps TRBD2 (7 bases). The germline V and J ends were trimmed by 7 bases and 8 bases, with 12 bases remaining between them. The CDR3 extends over 12 amino acids. The CDR3 protein is CASTAGAHEQFF. The CDR3 bases are TGTGCCAGCACGGCGGGGGCACATGAGCAGTTCTTC.

In this sample, this clonotype turned up many times. The chain employs TRBV6-1 and TRBJ1-1; tentative D call: TRBD1 (6 bases). Germline V CDR1 and CDR2: MNHNS, SASEGT. The ends were cut back, 5 bases at V and 6 bases at J, with 16 bases in the middle. CDR3 size: 14 residues. CDR3 in amino acids: CASSQQGDSSEAFF. CDR3 nucleotides: TGTGCCAGCAGTCAACAGGGAGATAGCTCTGAAGCTTTCTTT.

On this clonotype: This probably arose from a read error, given a far larger clone one base away. The chain employs TRBV11-3 and TRBJ1-1; D gene uncertain. Germline CDR1 and CDR2: SGHNT and YENEEA. The CDR3 runs 12 residues. The ends were cut back, 8 bases at V and 3 bases at J, with 10 bases in the middle. DNA for the CDR3: TGTGCCAGCGGCCCTCGGTACACTGAAGCTTTCTTT. As protein: CASGPRYTEAFF.

Many counts were recorded for this clonotype. V and J are TRBV20-1 and TRBJ1-5, with D hard to call. This CDR3 comprises 9 residues. The germline CDR1 and CDR2 sequences are DFQATT and SNEGSKA (reference sequence). V was cut by 7 bases and J by 5 bases, with 3 bases left in between. The CDR3 sequence is CSGDQPQHF. CDR3 nucleotide sequence: TGCAGTGGGGATCAGCCCCAGCATTTT.

This clonotype appeared many times. The V and J genes are TRBV7-9 and TRBJ1-1, with 9 bases aligning to TRBD1. The CDR3 spans 17 residues. V shed 5 bases, J shed 1 base, and the junction held 11 bases outside the gene matches. Germline CDR1 and CDR2: SEHNR and FQNEAQ (reference sequence). CDR3 amino acids: CASSPGQGLRENTEAFF. As DNA, the CDR3 is TGTGCCAGCAGCCCGGGACAGGGCCTACGGGAGAACACTGAAGCTTTCTTT. The whole variable domain, filled in from reference TRBV7-9 and TRBJ1-1, reads DTGVSQNPRHKITKRGQNVTFRCDPISEHNRLYWYRQTLGQGPEFLTYFQNEAQLEKSRLLSDRFSAERPKGSFSTLEIQRTEQGDSAMYLCASSPGQGLRENTEAFFGQGTRLTVV.

This clonotype showed up many times. This chain joins TRBV19 and TRBJ1-1; possible D gene TRBD1, 5 bases. This CDR3 has 17 amino acids. Trimming removed 4 bases at V and 0 bases at J, with 18 bases between. Per germline, CDR1 LNHDA and CDR2 SQIVND (reference sequence). CDR3 in DNA: TGTGCCAGTAGTACCTTTGGGGATGAGGGGATGAACACTGAAGCTTTCTTT. It is translated as CASSTFGDEGMNTEAFF. The variable domain in full, completed from reference TRBV19 and TRBJ1-1, reads DGGITQSPKYLFRKEGQNVTLSCEQNLNHDAMYWYRQDPGQGLRLIYYSQIVNDFQKGDIAEGYSVSREKKESFPLTVTSAQKNPTAFYLCASSTFGDEGMNTEAFFGQGTRLTVV.

This clonotype has only a few counts. It may be a read error: a sequence one base away is much more abundant. This rearrangement joins TRBV28 to TRBJ2-7, with a weak D call TRBD2 (6 bases). Per germline, CDR1 MDHEN and CDR2 SYDVKM. CDR3 length: 14 amino acids. The CDR3 nucleotides read TGTGCCAGCAGCTTCATAGCGGACTCCTACGGGCAGTACTTC. This gives the protein CASSFIADSYGQYF.

The chain employs TRBV11-3 and TRBJ2-1; a possible D gene is TRBD2 (5 bases). The CDR3 is 16 residues long. CDR1 is SGHNT, CDR2 YENEEA, per germline. Trimming removed 3 bases from V and 3 bases from J, with 15 bases in between. The CDR3 sequence is CASSFLLGLGYNEQFF. In nucleotides, the CDR3 is TGTGCCAGCAGCTTTTTACTCGGACTGGGCTACAATGAGCAGTTCTTC. The full variable domain, completed using reference TRBV11-3 and TRBJ2-1, is EAGVVQSPRYKIIEKKQPVAFWCNPISGHNTLYWYLQNLGQGPELLIRYENEEAVDDSQLPKDRFSAERLKGVDSTLKIQPAELGDSAVYLCASSFLLGLGYNEQFFGPGTRLTVL.

The table lists this clonotype with many counts. V and J are TRBV12-3 or TRBV12-4 and TRBJ2-3, with TRBD1 identical over 8 bases. The J segment lost 4 bases and the V segment lost 7 bases, leaving 10 bases of the junction unmatched. This CDR3 is built from 15 residues. The CDR3 region has the DNA TGTGCCAGCACCCAAATGTCAGGGGGCGCAGATACGCAGTATTTT. Translated, it gives CASTQMSGGADTQYF.

This clonotype was recorded many times. The gene calls are TRBV27 and TRBJ2-7; a possible D gene is TRBD2 (7 bases). Germline lookup yields CDR1 MNHEY and CDR2 SMNVEV (reference sequence). Trimming removed 2 bases from V and 4 bases from J, with 18 bases in between. CDR3 length: 16 residues. The CDR3 region is CASSLSGPGGIYEQYF. The CDR3 DNA sequence: TGTGCCAGCAGTTTAAGTGGTCCGGGGGGCATATACGAGCAGTACTTC.

In nucleotides, the CDR3 is TGCAGTGCTAGAGATTTTCGGGGGGAAAGCGAAAAACTGTTTTTT. Translating it yields CSARDFRGESEKLFF. J is TRBJ1-4 and V is TRBV20-1; D possibly corresponds to TRBD1 (5 bases). The CDR3 loop spans 15 amino acids. V was clipped by 0 bases and J by 8 bases, with 16 bases between them. The germline CDR1 and CDR2 sequences are DFQATT and SNEGSKA (reference sequence).

The chain couples TRBV10-3 to TRBJ2-1, with D possibly matching TRBD2 (6 bases). This CDR3 contains 15 residues. CDR1 ENHRY and CDR2 SYGVKD come from the germline V gene. V lost 0 bases and J lost 5, with 11 bases in between. Written as DNA, the CDR3 is TGTGCCATCAGTGAGTCTAGGGAGGCCAACAATGAGCAGTTCTTC. Translation: CAISESREANNEQFF.

This clonotype showed up many times. The chain carries TRBV10-3 and TRBJ1-4, with 10 bases matching TRBD1. CDR3 size: 13 residues. V was pared by 6 bases and J by 7 bases, with 2 bases of the junction left unmatched. In germline, CDR1 is ENHRY, CDR2 SYGVKD. The CDR3 coding sequence is TGTGCCATCAGCCGGACAGGGGGTGAAAAACTGTTTTTT. Amino acids: CAISRTGGEKLFF.

This clonotype was counted only a few times. J is TRBJ2-1 and V is TRBV9; 7 nucleotides agree with TRBD1. V shed 4 bases, J shed 0 bases, and the junction held 7 bases outside the gene matches. Germline V CDR1 and CDR2: SGDLS, YYNGEE. The CDR3 length is 16 residues. CDR3 nucleotide sequence: TGTGCCAGCAGCTCACAGACAGGGAGCTCCTACAATGAGCAGTTCTTC. This codes for CASSSQTGSSYNEQFF.

The chain has TRBV18 and TRBJ2-3; D possibly corresponds to TRBD2 (5 bases). CDR1 KGHSH and CDR2 LQKENI come from the germline V gene. The CDR3 covers 15 residues. V lost 2 bases, J lost 2 bases, and 11 bases lay in between. CDR3: CASSPGSGLTDTQYF. DNA for the CDR3: TGTGCCAGCTCACCAGGGAGCGGCCTCACAGATACGCAGTATTTT.

The table lists this clonotype with a count of one. A far larger clone is just one base off, so this is likely a read error. V gene TRBV18 combines with J gene TRBJ2-3, with TRBD1 matching over 7 bases. The closer fit of TRBJ2-7 to the DNA end suggests the J call may be wrong. The CDR3 runs 13 residues. Per germline, CDR1 KGHSH and CDR2 LQKENI. CDR3 sequence reads: CAGSPLTGVEQYF. CDR3 sequence (DNA): TGTGCCGGCTCACCACTCACAGGGGTAGAGCAGTACTTC.

On this clonotype itself: This could be a read error, since a much larger clone is one nucleotide away. This chain uses TRBV7-2 with TRBJ1-1, with D possibly being TRBD1 (5 bases). Germline V CDR1 and CDR2: SGHTA, FQGNSA. The CDR3 spans 14 residues. CDR3 sequence: CAGSFVGGYTEAFF. The CDR3 nucleotides read TGTGCCGGCAGCTTCGTCGGGGGGTACACTGAAGCTTTCTTT. The full variable domain, its missing parts supplied by reference TRBV7-2 and TRBJ1-1, is GAGVSQSPSNKVTEKGKDVELRCDPISGHTALYWYRQSLGQGLEFLIYFQGNSAPDKSGLPSDRFSAERTGGSVSTLTIQRTQQEDSAVYLCAGSFVGGYTEAFFGQGTRLTVV.

The chain is built from TRBV7-9 and TRBJ2-3; unclear D gene. The CDR3 loop spans 15 amino acids. Trimming left V 1 base short and J 0 bases short, with 8 bases between. The germline V gene encodes CDR1 SEHNR and CDR2 FQNEAQ (reference sequence). The CDR3 here is CASSLEYFSTDTQYF. CDR3 nucleotides: TGTGCCAGCAGCTTAGAGTACTTTAGCACAGATACGCAGTATTTT.

This clonotype was picked up many times. The chain links TRBV10-2 to TRBJ2-3; TRBD2 agrees at 14 bases. The germline gives CDR1 WSHSY, CDR2 SAAADI. This CDR3 is 20 amino acids long. The V segment lost 2 bases and the J segment 2 bases; nucleotides outside the gene matches: 12. CDR3 amino acids: CASSEPFPGTSGSITDTQYF. CDR3 nucleotide sequence: TGCGCCAGCAGTGAGCCTTTCCCCGGGACTAGCGGGAGCATCACAGATACGCAGTATTTT.

This clonotype showed up many times. The chain is built from TRBV20-1 and TRBJ2-7, with a weak D call TRBD1 (6 bases). The CDR3 has 15 amino acids. Looked up from germline, CDR1 is DFQATT and CDR2 is SNEGSKA (reference sequence). The V gene lost 3 bases and the J gene lost 1 base, with 16 bases spanning the gap. In nucleotides, the CDR3 is TGCAGTGCTAGGTTACAGGGCGACCCTTCCTACGAGCAGTACTTC. This encodes CSARLQGDPSYEQYF.

This clonotype has only a few counts. V usage is TRBV4-1 and J usage is TRBJ1-6; D unclear. The CDR3 spans 14 residues. Trimming left V 1 base short and J 8 bases short, with 9 bases between. The germline gives CDR1 MGHRA, CDR2 YSYEKL. The CDR3 loop reads CASSQAPRHSPLHF. The CDR3 DNA sequence: TGCGCCAGCAGCCAAGCTCCTCGACATTCACCCCTCCACTTT.

This clonotype appeared a few times. This rearrangement joins TRBV30 to TRBJ2-1, with 8 bases that match TRBD2. This CDR3 is 16 amino acids long. Per the germline V gene, CDR1 is GTSNPN and CDR2 is SVGIG (reference sequence). The V segment lost 0 bases and the J segment 6 bases; nucleotides outside the gene matches: 10. In DNA, the CDR3 is TGTGCCTGGAGTGTGATAAGCGGGAGTCTGGGCAATGAGCAGTTCTTC. Translation gives CAWSVISGSLGNEQFF.

The table lists this clonotype with many counts. CDR3 region: CAWNLRTGPRSMNTEAFF. For the CDR3, the DNA is TGTGCCTGGAACCTTAGGACAGGGCCCCGCTCGATGAACACTGAAGCTTTCTTT. The chain is built from TRBV30 and TRBJ1-1, with 8 bases fitting TRBD1. Germline V lookup: CDR1 GTSNPN, CDR2 SVGIG (reference sequence). V dropped 4 bases and J dropped 0; count of bases not matched to a gene: 16. The CDR3 has 18 amino acids.

This clonotype was counted ten times or more. This rearrangement joins TRBV5-1 to TRBJ1-1; D not certain. The germline V gene encodes CDR1 SGHRS and CDR2 YFSETQ. Between the trimmed V and J ends, which lost 4 bases and 1 base, there was a span of 14 bases. CDR3 length equals 15 residues. Written as DNA, the CDR3 is TGCGCCAGCAGCCCGGATACTATTAGGAACACTGAAGCTTTCTTT. Translated: CASSPDTIRNTEAFF.

In this sample, this clonotype turned up many times. V usage is TRBV7-2 and J usage is TRBJ2-2; the match to TRBD1 covers 11 bases. Germline V gene data show CDR1 as SGHTA and CDR2 as FQGNSA. There are 16 residues in the CDR3. The V and J ends lost 4 bases and 4 bases, in that order; junction bases with no gene match: 5. CDR3 sequence (DNA): TGTGCCAGCAGCTCGTGGACAGGGGGCTCCACCGGGGAGCTGTTTTTT. Encoded protein: CASSSWTGGSTGELFF.

This clonotype was seen ten or more times. The J gene is TRBJ2-4, the V gene TRBV6-2 or TRBV6-3; 8 nucleotides agree with TRBD1. This CDR3 is 15 amino acids long. The V and J ends lost 5 bases and 3 bases, in that order; junction bases with no gene match: 6. CDR1 and CDR2 (germline): MNHEY, SVGEGT. In DNA, the CDR3 is TGTGCCAGCAGTCGGGACAGGTGGGACAAAAACATTCAGTACTTC. Protein product: CASSRDRWDKNIQYF.

With respect to this clonotype: The junction does not match germline at one end; this may be a read error. This chain connects TRBV11-2 to TRBJ2-1, with D perhaps matching TRBD1 or TRBD2 (5 bases each). This CDR3 is built from 16 residues. From germline, CDR1 is SGHAT and CDR2 FQNNGV. The CDR3 region is CASSLGSGQLYNERLF. CDR3 bases: TGTGCCAGCAGCTTAGGTTCGGGGCAGCTGTACAATGAGCGGTTATTC.

The chain has TRBV12-5 and TRBJ2-1; D gene ambiguous. Trimming cost V 7 bases and J 4 bases, with 11 bases left between them. Germline V lookup: CDR1 LGHNT, CDR2 FRNRAP. The CDR3 has 13 amino acids. For the CDR3, the DNA is TGTGCTAGTGAAATAGCCCCTTACAATGAGCAGTTCTTC. It specifies CASEIAPYNEQFF.